This T cell receptor beta chain originates from a study of T cell responses to AZD1222 COVID-19 vaccine. From germline, CDR1 is GTSNPN and CDR2 SVGIG (reference sequence). With V trimmed by 5 bases and J by 7 bases, 5 bases remained unmatched. This CDR3 has 11 residues. Using immunoSEQ multiplex PCR, the repertoire was profiled, and TCRdb retains in-frame clones only, with some absent. The data hold 100,000 to 150,000 clones, with 88% observed a single time. Points on this clone: The same CDR3 arises from other DNA sequences in this sample as well.

The source is an adult in good health. The rearrangement uses TRBV30 and TRBJ2-7, with 7 bases aligning to TRBD2. Sequenced here: peripheral blood, sampled on day 0 of AZD1222 vaccination. CDR3 sequence (DNA): TGTGCCTGGTCCTGGGGGGGTGAGCAGTACTTC. As protein: CAWSWGGEQYF.